This entry lists 22 T cell receptor beta chains sequenced from one sample in a study of cytotoxic CD8 clonotypes in ibrutinib-treated CLL. Profiling relied on immunoSEQ multiplex PCR, and the TCRdb table lists in-frame clones only, not all of them. This table holds around 140,000 clones, more than 70% found once. The source was PBMCs, collected after 36 months of ibrutinib treatment. These receptors originate from a human donor with chronic lymphocytic leukemia.

This clone was recorded once. As DNA, the CDR3 is TGCGCCAGCAGCCAAGAGAGCAGCTCCCTTAGTAAAGCTTTCTTT. Its protein product is CASSQESSSLSKAFF. The gene calls are TRBV4-1 and TRBJ1-1; D not certain. Trimming removed 0 bases from V and 9 bases from J, with 17 bases in between. CDR1 is MGHRA and CDR2 is YSYEKL in the germline V gene. This CDR3 is 15 amino acids long.

CDR3 loop: CASSLGGGTKETQYF. In DNA form, the CDR3 reads TGTGCCAGCAGTCTGGGGGGGGGTACCAAAGAGACCCAGTACTTC. The chain recombines TRBV2 with TRBJ2-5, with 7 nucleotides matching TRBD2. V was clipped by 5 bases and J by 3 bases; unmatched bases: 9. This CDR3 has 15 amino acids. Germline-derived CDR1 and CDR2 are SNHLY and FYNNEI.

The rearrangement links TRBV15 to TRBJ2-3; D remains ambiguous. Germline V gives CDR1 LNHNV, CDR2 YYDKDF (reference sequence). V lost 5 bases, J lost 1 base, and 10 bases lay in between. The CDR3 covers 14 residues. The CDR3, as DNA: TGTGCCACCAGCCTGGCTCGGGGCACAGATACGCAGTATTTT. Amino acids: CATSLARGTDTQYF.

The chain couples TRBV28 to TRBJ1-5; D gene unclear. Germline V gene data show CDR1 as MDHEN and CDR2 as SYDVKM. With 5 bases removed from V and 5 bases from J, the gap between germline ends came to 22 bases. The CDR3 sequence is 17 residues long. The CDR3 region is CASSQRQSEHYDQPQHF. For the CDR3, the DNA is TGTGCCAGCAGTCAAAGACAAAGCGAGCATTACGATCAGCCCCAGCATTTT.

The chain uses TRBV30 and TRBJ2-7; D is undetermined. CDR1 GTSNPN and CDR2 SVGIG come from the germline V gene (reference sequence). The CDR3 is 12 residues long. V lost 0 bases to trimming and J lost 7 bases, with 10 bases between them. The CDR3 reads CAWSVSRTEQYF. CDR3 nucleotides: TGTGCCTGGAGTGTAAGTCGGACGGAGCAGTACTTC.

The V call is TRBV2, the J call TRBJ2-1, with a weak D call TRBD1 (6 bases). CDR1 and CDR2 (germline): SNHLY, FYNNEI. The CDR3 consists of 14 residues. Between the trimmed V and J ends, which lost 8 bases and 4 bases, there was a span of 15 bases. The CDR3 is CASGEQGVYNEQFF. The CDR3 nucleotides read TGTGCCAGCGGGGAACAGGGTGTGTACAATGAGCAGTTCTTC.

V usage is TRBV5-1 and J usage is TRBJ2-5; 7 bases are shared with TRBD2. The CDR3 has 17 residues. The J segment lost 2 bases and the V segment lost 5 bases, leaving 15 bases of the junction unmatched. CDR1 is SGHRS and CDR2 is YFSETQ in the germline V gene. The CDR3 nucleotides read TGCGCCAGCAGAATGAGGGGAAGCAGGGAGGGACAAGAGACCCAGTACTTC. Amino acids: CASRMRGSREGQETQYF.

This clone showed up just once. The rearrangement uses TRBV18 and TRBJ2-1, with 8 bases fitting TRBD1. Germline V gene lookup returns CDR1 KGHSH and CDR2 LQKENI. This CDR3 is built from 14 residues. With 9 bases clipped from V and 4 bases from J, the junction kept 8 bases outside the gene matches. CDR3 DNA: TGTGCCAGTACCGGACAGGGCAGATACAATGAGCAGTTCTTC. Protein product: CASTGQGRYNEQFF.

The rearrangement links TRBV27 to TRBJ2-7, with D possibly TRBD2 on 5 matching bases. CDR3 size: 14 residues. Germline V gives CDR1 MNHEY, CDR2 SMNVEV (reference sequence). Trimming shortened V by 0 bases and J by 2 bases, and 8 bases separated the two germline ends. The CDR3: CASSLSSGAYEQYF. CDR3 coding DNA: TGTGCCAGCAGTTTATCCAGCGGAGCCTACGAGCAGTACTTC.

This clone has more than one count but fewer than ten. The chain joins TRBV7-2 to TRBJ1-2, with 8 bases aligning to TRBD1. With V trimmed by 1 base and J by 7 bases, 5 bases remained unmatched. Per germline, CDR1 SGHTA and CDR2 FQGNSA. The CDR3 totals 14 residues. The CDR3 DNA reads TGTGCCAGCAGCTTAGGGACAGGGCTTTCTGGCTACACCTTC. As protein: CASSLGTGLSGYTF.

The rearrangement links TRBV5-1 to TRBJ2-2, with D possibly called TRBD1 or TRBD2 (7 bases each). V was pared by 7 bases and J by 1 base, with 23 bases between. The length of the CDR3 is 18 residues. Germline assignment: CDR1 SGHRS and CDR2 YFSETQ. DNA for the CDR3: TGCGCCAGCTACACAGGGGACTATGCGGTCATGAACACCGGGGAGCTGTTTTTT. Encoded protein: CASYTGDYAVMNTGELFF.

This clone has only a few counts. V usage is TRBV5-1 and J usage is TRBJ2-7, with D possibly matching TRBD1 (6 bases). The CDR3 loop spans 12 amino acids. V was pared by 6 bases and J by 5 bases, with 12 bases between. The germline CDR1 and CDR2 sequences are SGHRS and YFSETQ. CDR3 protein: CASNLQGNEQYF. CDR3 coding DNA: TGCGCCAGCAACCTACAGGGTAACGAGCAGTACTTC.

This clone was seen just once. The chain joins TRBV14 to TRBJ1-2; a weak D match, TRBD1 (5 bases). V shed 5 bases and J shed 7 bases, with 14 bases lying between them. The CDR3 is made up of 13 amino acids. From germline, CDR1 is SGHDN and CDR2 FVKESK. CDR3 loop: CASSAWGVGGYTF. The CDR3 DNA follows: TGTGCCAGCAGCGCCTGGGGGGTTGGTGGCTACACCTTC.

The chain uses TRBV6-1 and TRBJ2-7; 8 bases are shared with TRBD1. Germline V CDR1 and CDR2: MNHNS, SASEGT. With V trimmed by 8 bases and J by 4 bases, 4 bases remained unmatched. The CDR3 is 12 residues long. The chain's CDR3 is CASRDRRYEQYF. The CDR3 DNA reads TGTGCCAGCCGGGACAGGAGATACGAGCAGTACTTC.

This clone has a single count. V gene TRBV6-6 combines with J gene TRBJ2-7; 9 positions match TRBD2. V lost 5 bases to trimming and J lost 3 bases; unmatched junction nucleotides: 8. The CDR3 covers 15 residues. Germline CDR1 MNHNY, CDR2 SVGAGI (reference sequence). In nucleotides, the CDR3 is TGTGCCAGCAGTCCCGGGACTAGCAGATACTACGAGCAGTACTTC. Its translation: CASSPGTSRYYEQYF.

The CDR3 DNA sequence: TGCGCCAGCAGCCAAGCAGGGGTGAATGAGCAGTTCTTC. It yields the protein CASSQAGVNEQFF. This rearrangement joins TRBV4-1 to TRBJ2-1; D is possibly TRBD1 (6 bases). V lost 1 base and J 7 bases, leaving 8 bases between the germline ends. There are 13 residues in the CDR3. Germline-derived CDR1 and CDR2 are MGHRA and YSYEKL.

DNA for the CDR3: TGCGCCAGCAGCTTGCAGGGACAGACTGGAAACACCATATATTTT. Protein product: CASSLQGQTGNTIYF. The chain is built from TRBV5-1 and TRBJ1-3; 7 positions match TRBD1. CDR1 is SGHRS, CDR2 YFSETQ, per germline. This CDR3 comprises 15 residues. V dropped 1 base and J dropped 2; count of bases not matched to a gene: 3.

In this sample, this clone turned up once. This chain joins TRBV7-9 and TRBJ2-1, with 8 nucleotides matching TRBD2. The CDR3 spans 15 residues. Per the germline V gene, CDR1 is SEHNR and CDR2 is FQNEAQ (reference sequence). V was pared by 1 base and J by 6 bases, with 5 bases of the junction left unmatched. The CDR3 nucleotides read TGTGCCAGCAGCTTAGAGACGGGAGGGCCCAATGAGCAGTTCTTC. It encodes CASSLETGGPNEQFF. Full variable domain (outside the CDR3, taken from reference TRBV7-9 and TRBJ2-1): DTGVSQNPRHKITKRGQNVTFRCDPISEHNRLYWYRQTLGQGPEFLTYFQNEAQLEKSRLLSDRFSAERPKGSFSTLEIQRTEQGDSAMYLCASSLETGGPNEQFFGPGTRLTVL.

This chain joins TRBV5-1 and TRBJ2-7; 7 bases align to TRBD1. Looked up from germline, CDR1 is SGHRS and CDR2 is YFSETQ. Trimming removed 0 bases from V and 2 bases from J; junction bases left unmatched: 2. The CDR3 runs to 14 residues. CDR3 in DNA: TGCGCCAGCAGCTTGGCCGGGACAGCCTACGAGCAGTACTTC. This gives the protein CASSLAGTAYEQYF.

The V and J genes are TRBV25-1 and TRBJ1-1; D gene ambiguous. The CDR3 is 14 amino acids. Germline V gene sequence: CDR1 MGHDK, CDR2 SYGVNS. Deletions cut 7 bases from V and 0 bases from J, with 12 bases between. In nucleotides, the CDR3 is TGTGCCAGCAAGGACGGATCCATGAACACTGAAGCTTTCTTT. This gives the protein CASKDGSMNTEAFF.

In this sample, this clone turned up once. The V and J genes are TRBV13 and TRBJ2-5; 7 bases are a match to TRBD1. The germline V gene encodes CDR1 PRHDT and CDR2 FYEKMQ (reference sequence). With 1 base clipped from V and 5 bases from J, the junction kept 10 bases outside the gene matches. CDR3 size: 16 residues. CDR3 coding DNA: TGTGCCAGCAGCTTAGTCGGATGGGACAGCGACGAGACCCAGTACTTC. It specifies CASSLVGWDSDETQYF.

This clone has a single count. The chain has TRBV10-2 and TRBJ1-2; tentatively, D is TRBD1 (6 bases). Germline V lookup: CDR1 WSHSY, CDR2 SAAADI. V dropped 5 bases and J dropped 8 bases, with 21 bases sitting between them. This CDR3 spans 15 amino acids. The CDR3 DNA sequence: TGCGCCAGCAGTTCCCGGGGGAAGGGGGGCGGCGGCTACACCTTC. Encoded protein: CASSSRGKGGGGYTF.